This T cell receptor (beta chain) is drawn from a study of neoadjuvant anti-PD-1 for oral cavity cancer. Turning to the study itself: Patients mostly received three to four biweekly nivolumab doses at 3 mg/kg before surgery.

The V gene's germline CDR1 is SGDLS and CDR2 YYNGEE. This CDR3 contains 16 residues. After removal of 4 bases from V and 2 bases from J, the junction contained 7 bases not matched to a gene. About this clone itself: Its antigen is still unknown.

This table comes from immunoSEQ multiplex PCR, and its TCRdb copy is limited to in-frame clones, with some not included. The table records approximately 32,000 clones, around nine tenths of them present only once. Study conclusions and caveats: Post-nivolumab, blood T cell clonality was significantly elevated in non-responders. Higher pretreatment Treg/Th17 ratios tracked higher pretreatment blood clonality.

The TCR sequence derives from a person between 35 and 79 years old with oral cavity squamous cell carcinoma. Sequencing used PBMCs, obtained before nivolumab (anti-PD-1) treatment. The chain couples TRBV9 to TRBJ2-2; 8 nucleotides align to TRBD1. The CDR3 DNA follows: TGTGCCAGCAGCACCCGACAGGGGCAAAACACCGGGGAGCTGTTTTTT. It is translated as CASSTRQGQNTGELFF. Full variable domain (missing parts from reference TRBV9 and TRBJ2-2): DSGVTQTPKHLITATGQRVTLRCSPRSGDLSVYWYQQSLDQGLQFLIQYYNGEERAKGNILERFSAQQFPDLHSELNLSSLELGDSALYFCASSTRQGQNTGELFFGEGSRLTVL.